Listed here are 9 T cell receptor beta chains from one sample, sequenced in a study of technical replicates of blood from a few donors. Clones were sequenced by immunoSEQ multiplex PCR, and TCRdb holds only the in-frame ones, with some missing. The sample holds over 25,000 clones, 90% to 95% seen once. Source material: PBMCs. The source of these receptors is a human donor in good health. Some clones in this sample may be carry-over from other donors' samples.

The chain recombines TRBV6-6 with TRBJ1-2; TRBD1 matches 7 bases. CDR3 length: 13 amino acids. Trimming took 6 bases from V and 7 from J; bases not matched to a gene: 8. Looked up from germline, CDR1 is MNHNY and CDR2 is SVGAGI (reference sequence). The CDR3 DNA reads as TGTGCCAGCAGCCGAACAGGGGAAGGTGGCTACACCTTC. Amino acid sequence: CASSRTGEGGYTF.

The sample holds one count of this clone. V usage is TRBV18 and J usage is TRBJ2-3; 12 bases agree with TRBD2. There are 14 residues in the CDR3. The junction had 7 bases not matched to a gene; V was cut back by 9 bases and J by 6 bases. Germline CDR1 KGHSH, CDR2 LQKENI. CDR3 amino acids: CASSPGLAGDTQYF. CDR3 coding DNA: TGTGCCAGTTCCCCGGGACTAGCGGGTGATACGCAGTATTTT.

The rearrangement joins TRBV10-3 to TRBJ2-2; 15 bases align to TRBD2. This CDR3 comprises 17 residues. Germline loops: CDR1 ENHRY, CDR2 SYGVKD. The J segment lost 3 bases and the V segment lost 7 bases, leaving 6 bases of the junction unmatched. The CDR3 spells CAIKGTSGGPYTGELFF. CDR3 coding DNA: TGTGCCATCAAAGGGACTAGCGGGGGGCCATACACCGGGGAGCTGTTTTTT.

This sequence joins TRBV5-1 and TRBJ2-7; D is unresolved. CDR1 is SGHRS, CDR2 YFSETQ, per germline. The CDR3 loop spans 15 amino acids. V lost 0 bases, J lost 0 bases, and 10 bases lay in between. Here the CDR3 DNA reads TGCGCCAGCAGCTTGGGTTTAACCAGCTCCTACGAGCAGTACTTC. It codes for CASSLGLTSSYEQYF.

J is TRBJ2-1 and V is TRBV15, with 13 positions matching TRBD2. Unmatched junction bases numbered 4, after V lost 0 bases and J lost 8 bases. The CDR3 sequence is 16 residues long. From germline, CDR1 is LNHNV and CDR2 YYDKDF (reference sequence). CDR3 protein: CATSRDRTSGRYEQFF. The CDR3 DNA follows: TGTGCCACCAGCAGAGATCGGACTAGCGGGAGATATGAGCAGTTCTTC.

The chain joins TRBV4-3 to TRBJ2-3; 8 bases line up with TRBD2. CDR1 LGHNA and CDR2 YSLEER come from the germline V gene. The CDR3 length is 16 residues. With 1 base clipped from V and 0 bases from J, the junction kept 3 bases outside the gene matches. CDR3 DNA sequence: TGCGCCAGCAGCCAAGTGACGGGGGGGAGCACAGATACGCAGTATTTT. This translates into CASSQVTGGSTDTQYF.

This chain uses TRBV6-6 with TRBJ2-7; D perhaps matches TRBD2 (5 bases). This CDR3 comprises 13 residues. Trimming removed 4 bases at V and 3 bases at J, with 10 bases between. Looked up from germline, CDR1 is MNHNY and CDR2 is SVGAGI (reference sequence). Written as DNA, the CDR3 is TGTGCCAGCAGTTCTCGGACTGACTACGAGCAGTACTTC. The encoded protein is CASSSRTDYEQYF.

The rearrangement links TRBV5-1 to TRBJ2-2; 7 nucleotides align to TRBD2. CDR3 size: 16 residues. The germline CDR1 and CDR2 sequences are SGHRS and YFSETQ. V lost 0 bases, J lost 5 bases, and 7 bases stayed unmatched. The CDR3 loop is CASSLAPGLQTGELFF. CDR3 DNA: TGCGCCAGCAGCTTGGCCCCGGGACTACAAACCGGGGAGCTGTTTTTT.

This chain joins TRBV23-1 and TRBJ1-6; 8 bases fit TRBD1. TRBV23-1 is treated as an ORF (open reading frame) with a function not yet certain. The CDR3 has 21 residues. V shed 0 bases and J 0 bases; nucleotides not matched to a gene: 13. In DNA form, the CDR3 reads TGCGCCAGCAGTCAATCGCCCCGGGACAGGAGGTTCTGCTCCTATAATTCACCCCTCCACTTT. It yields the protein CASSQSPRDRRFCSYNSPLHF.